The clone carrying this TCR beta chain came up many times. The sample belongs to a study of T cell repertoires in cytomegalovirus infection. TCRdb independently ran MiXCR on the reads; one entry per CDR3 protein. The repertoire has some 600,000 distinct CDR3 sequences, roughly 24% of them found once; the top ten carry less than 9.5%. CDR3 size: 16 residues. V dropped 6 bases and J dropped 2; count of bases not matched to a gene: 10. The germline CDR1 and CDR2 sequences are SGHTA and FQGNSA. Material: CD8+ T cells from PBMCs. This TCR derives from a human donor in good health (CMV status not recorded). Some clones in this sample may be carry-over from other donors' samples. V gene TRBV7-2 combines with J gene TRBJ2-3, with 8 nucleotides matching TRBD2. DNA for the CDR3: TGTGCCAGCAGACCTGAGCCGGGGGGGCCCACAGATACGCAGTATTTT. Its protein is CASRPEPGGPTDTQYF.